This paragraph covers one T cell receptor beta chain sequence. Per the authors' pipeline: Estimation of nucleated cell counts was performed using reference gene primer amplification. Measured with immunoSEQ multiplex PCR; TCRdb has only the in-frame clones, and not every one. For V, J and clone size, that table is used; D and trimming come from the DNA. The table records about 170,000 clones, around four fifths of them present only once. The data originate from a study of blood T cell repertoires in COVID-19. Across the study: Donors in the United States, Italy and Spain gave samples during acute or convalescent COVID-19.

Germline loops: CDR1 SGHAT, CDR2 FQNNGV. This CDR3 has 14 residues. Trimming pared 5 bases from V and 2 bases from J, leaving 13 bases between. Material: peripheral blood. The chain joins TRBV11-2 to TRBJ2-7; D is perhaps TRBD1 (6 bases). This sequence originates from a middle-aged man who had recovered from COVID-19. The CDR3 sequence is CASSPPGHTYEQYF. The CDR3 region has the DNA TGTGCCAGCAGCCCCCCGGGACATACCTACGAGCAGTACTTC.